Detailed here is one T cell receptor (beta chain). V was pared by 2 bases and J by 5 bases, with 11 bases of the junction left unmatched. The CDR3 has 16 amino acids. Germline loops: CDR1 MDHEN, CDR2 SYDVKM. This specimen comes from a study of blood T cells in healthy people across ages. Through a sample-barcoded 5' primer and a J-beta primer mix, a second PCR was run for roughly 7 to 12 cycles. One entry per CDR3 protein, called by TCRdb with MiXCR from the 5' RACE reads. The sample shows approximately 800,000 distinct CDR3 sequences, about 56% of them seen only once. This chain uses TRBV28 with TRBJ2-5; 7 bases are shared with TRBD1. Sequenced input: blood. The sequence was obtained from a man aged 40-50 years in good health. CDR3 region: CASSLQVTGPSETQYF. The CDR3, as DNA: TGTGCCAGCAGTTTACAGGTGACAGGGCCTTCGGAGACCCAGTACTTC.